This T cell receptor beta chain was captured by sequencing in a study of shared clonotypes between healthy human individuals. Findings and limits, study-wide: Generation probabilities were higher for clonotypes shared across all four sorted-subset donors than for unshared ones. On the whole, naive subsets had larger estimated richness than memory subsets had.

The table lists this clone with a count of one. Its antigen is not identified. Germline CDR1 SGHRS, CDR2 YFSETQ. The CDR3 covers 13 residues. Trimming shortened V by 4 bases and J by 3 bases, and 8 bases separated the two germline ends. Across several immunoSEQ plates, the genomic DNA of each subset was split evenly. Repertoires were generated with immunoSEQ multiplex PCR, while TCRdb's copy carries only in-frame clones and drops some. Of 740,000 or so clones in the sample, around 73% are singletons; the top ten hold roughly 2%. Source material: memory CD4+ T cells sorted from blood. As for subset: CD45RA-negative fraction. The source of this sequence is a woman aged 30 to 39 in good health. The chain links TRBV5-1 to TRBJ1-3; D gene unclear. The CDR3 sequence: CASSPVGGNTIYF. The CDR3 DNA follows: TGCGCCAGCAGCCCGGTGGGTGGAAACACCATATATTTT. Drawing the rest from reference TRBV5-1 and TRBJ1-3, the complete variable domain is KAGVTQTPRYLIKTRGQQVTLSCSPISGHRSVSWYQQTPGQGLQFLFEYFSETQRNKGNFPGRFSGRQFSNSRSEMNVSTLELGDSALYLCASSPVGGNTIYFGEGSWLTVV.